This T cell receptor beta chain was recovered during a study of T cells after yellow fever vaccination. This CDR3 spans 15 amino acids. Losses at the gene ends were 0 bases for V and 6 bases for J; bases not matched to a gene: 8. Looked up from germline, CDR1 is MNHEY and CDR2 is SMNVEV (reference sequence). MiXCR, run by TCRdb on the 5' RACE reads, gives a single entry per CDR3 protein. Of about 73,000 distinct CDR3 sequences listed, approximately 8% are singletons. Only a few counts were recorded for this clonotype. The chain carries TRBV27 and TRBJ2-7; 7 bases align to TRBD1. This receptor was identified in a man aged 30 to 39 who received the YFV17D yellow fever vaccine. The sample here was CD8+ T cells sorted from PBMCs, taken on the day of the yellow fever booster vaccination. CDR3 in DNA: TGTGCCAGCAGTTTATCGGGACAGCTTGGGGCCGAGCAGTACTTC. Protein: CASSLSGQLGAEQYF.